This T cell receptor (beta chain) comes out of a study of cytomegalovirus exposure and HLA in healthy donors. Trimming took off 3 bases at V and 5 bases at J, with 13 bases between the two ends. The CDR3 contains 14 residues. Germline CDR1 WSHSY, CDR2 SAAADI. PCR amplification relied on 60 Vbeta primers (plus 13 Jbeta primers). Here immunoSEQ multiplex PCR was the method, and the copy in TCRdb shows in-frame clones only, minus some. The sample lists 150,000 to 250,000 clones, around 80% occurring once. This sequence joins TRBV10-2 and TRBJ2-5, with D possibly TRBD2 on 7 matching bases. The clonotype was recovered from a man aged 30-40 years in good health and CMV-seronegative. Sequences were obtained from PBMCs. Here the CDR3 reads CASSDGRGGETQYF. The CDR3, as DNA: TGCGCCAGCAGTGATGGGCGCGGGGGCGAGACCCAGTACTTC.